These T cell receptor beta chains were read from a single sample in a study of beta chain features in type 1 diabetes. Method: immunoSEQ multiplex PCR; TCRdb's copy keeps in-frame clones and lacks some. The data hold some 270,000 clones, with approximately 8.1% observed a single time. Material: central memory CD4+ T cells from blood. The receptors here all came from a woman between 18 and 30 years old in good health. Each CDR3 is given with its conserved first and last residue. D genes are given only for firm matches. A row's size may be missing; if present it is once, few, many or a size class.

NA	TRBV13	few	TRBJ2-1	CASSLAWQDDEQFF	TGTGCCAGCAGCTTAGCTTGGCAAGACGATGAGCAGTTCTTC
TRBD2	TRBV30	NA	TRBJ2-3	CAWSISGTSTDTQYF	TGTGCCTGGAGTATTAGCGGGACAAGCACAGATACGCAGTATTTT
NA	TRBV18	many	TRBJ2-2	CASSPYVQTGELFF	TGTGCCAGCTCACCGTACGTCCAGACCGGGGAGCTGTTTTTT
NA	TRBV29-1	many	TRBJ2-5	CSVGVGETQYF	TGCAGCGTTGGCGTAGGAGAGACCCAGTACTTC
NA	TRBV2	NA	TRBJ1-1	CASSGANTEAFF	TGTGCCAGCAGCGGAGCGAACACTGAAGCTTTCTTT
NA	TRBV9	NA	TRBJ1-1	CASSAEWGGNTEAFF	TGTGCCAGCAGCGCCGAATGGGGCGGGAACACTGAAGCTTTCTTT
NA	TRBV5-6	NA	TRBJ2-6	CASSPGPAGANVLTF	TGTGCCAGCAGCCCTGGGCCAGCTGGGGCCAACGTCCTGACTTTC
TRBD1	TRBV5-6	few	TRBJ1-2	CASSPAGGGGYTF	TGTGCCAGCAGCCCGGCAGGGGGTGGTGGCTACACCTTC
TRBD2	TRBV27	many	TRBJ2-4	CASSSRSGGNIQYF	TGTGCCAGCAGTTCGAGGTCGGGGGGAAACATTCAGTACTTC
TRBD1	TRBV28	NA	TRBJ1-2	CASLQGGAAYGYTF	TGTGCCAGCCTACAGGGGGGCGCAGCTTATGGCTACACCTTC
NA	TRBV5-1	NA	TRBJ2-2	CASSLQGADTGELFF	TGCGCCAGCAGCCTGCAGGGAGCTGACACCGGGGAGCTGTTTTTT
NA	TRBV19	NA	TRBJ1-3	CASSIMSSSGNTIYF	TGTGCCAGTAGTATTATGTCGTCCTCTGGAAACACCATATATTTT
NA	TRBV14	NA	TRBJ2-2	CASSQDLGRLTGELFF	TGTGCCAGCAGCCAAGATCTGGGGAGACTCACCGGGGAGCTGTTTTTT
TRBD1	TRBV2	NA	TRBJ1-2	CASSDYLQGAYTF	TGTGCCAGCAGTGACTACTTACAGGGGGCCTACACCTTC
TRBD2	TRBV11-2	few	TRBJ2-1	CASSESLAGGRREQFF	TGTGCCAGCAGCGAGTCCCTAGCGGGGGGGCGGCGTGAGCAGTTCTTC
NA	TRBV5-1	few	TRBJ1-2	CASRGRPNYGYTF	TGCGCCAGCCGGGGGCGCCCCAACTATGGCTACACCTTC
NA	TRBV5-1	many	TRBJ2-3	CASSLVLTDTQYF	TGCGCCAGCAGCTTGGTACTAACAGATACGCAGTATTTT
NA	TRBV11-2	few	TRBJ2-3	CASSPNGVEDTQYF	TGTGCCAGCAGCCCTAACGGCGTAGAAGATACGCAGTATTTT
NA	TRBV5-5	NA	TRBJ2-2	CASSWNSGPPLAGELFF	TGTGCCAGCAGCTGGAACTCCGGGCCTCCTCTGGCTGGGGAGCTGTTTTTT
NA	TRBV4-2	few	TRBJ2-7	CASSQAGGFSEQYF	TGTGCCAGCAGCCAAGCAGGGGGGTTTAGCGAGCAGTACTTC
NA	TRBV29-1	NA	TRBJ2-3	CSVEVAATDTQYF	TGCAGCGTTGAGGTGGCAGCCACAGATACGCAGTATTTT
NA	TRBV29-1	few	TRBJ2-1	CSVWAGHGQFF	TGCAGCGTTTGGGCGGGTCACGGGCAGTTCTTC
TRBD1	TRBV29-1	NA	TRBJ1-6	CSVGFDRVGSPLHF	TGCAGCGTTGGATTTGACAGGGTGGGTTCACCCCTCCACTTT
NA	TRBV30	NA	TRBJ2-5	CAWREKVAQYF	TGTGCCTGGAGGGAAAAGGTGGCCCAGTACTTC